The 5 T cell receptor beta chains in this list originate from one sample, sequenced in a study of T cells after somatic rescue of genetic block (dated by TCRdb to 2018 to 2021). The library was built by means of the immunoSEQ multiplex PCR assay. TCRdb holds this immuneACCESS table with in-frame rearrangements only. Some clones are missing; in checked studies, unresolved V genes explain under half, and the rest has no known cause. The sample table contains approximately 71,000 clones; only one count was recorded for about nine tenths of them. The top ten clonotypes cover approximately 2.9% of the sample. Sequenced input: peripheral blood mononuclear cells (PBMCs). The source of these receptors is a man between 35 and 55 years old.

The chain employs TRBV18 and TRBJ1-3; D remains unclear. Trimming left V 1 base short and J 0 bases short, with 4 bases between. CDR1 and CDR2 (germline): KGHSH, LQKENI. This CDR3 region has 14 residues. The CDR3 DNA reads as TGTGCCAGCTCACCACAAAGCTCTGGAAACACCATATATTTT. Amino acid sequence: CASSPQSSGNTIYF.

This clone was seen only once. This rearrangement joins TRBV5-8 to TRBJ1-2; 9 nucleotides align to TRBD1. The CDR3 sequence is 13 residues long. The V gene's germline CDR1 is SGHTS and CDR2 YDEGEE. The trim removed 6 bases at V and 7 bases at J, leaving 7 bases unmatched. The CDR3 bases are TGTGCCAGCAACCCCGGGACAGGGCTTGGCTACACCTTC. Translated, it gives CASNPGTGLGYTF.

This chain joins TRBV2 and TRBJ1-2; D gene ambiguous. CDR3 size: 13 residues. From germline, CDR1 is SNHLY and CDR2 FYNNEI. V lost 7 bases to trimming and J lost 5 bases, with 14 bases between them. CDR3 nucleotides: TGTGCCAGCATGCTAGAGAACTTATATGGCTACACCTTC. Translating gives CASMLENLYGYTF. The full variable domain, with the rest looked up from reference TRBV2 and TRBJ1-2, is EPEVTQTPSHQVTQMGQEVILRCVPISNHLYFYWYRQILGQKVEFLVSFYNNEISEKSEIFDDQFSVERPDGSNFTLKIRSTKLEDSAMYFCASMLENLYGYTFGSGTRLTVV.

The gene calls are TRBV4-1 and TRBJ2-5, with TRBD2 identical over 8 bases. This CDR3 is 15 amino acids long. Germline trimming cut 3 bases from V and 4 bases from J; bases unmatched to any gene: 7. Per the germline V gene, CDR1 is MGHRA and CDR2 is YSYEKL. CDR3 residues: CASSQEAGVGETQYF. CDR3 coding DNA: TGCGCCAGCAGCCAGGAAGCGGGAGTGGGAGAGACCCAGTACTTC.

This chain connects TRBV19 to TRBJ2-3; maybe TRBD1 (6 bases). The germline V gene has CDR1 LNHDA and CDR2 SQIVND (reference sequence). This CDR3 region has 14 residues. The V end lost 6 bases, the J end lost 1 base, and 11 bases lay between the germline ends. The CDR3 sequence is CASRAGARTDTQYF. CDR3 bases: TGTGCCAGTAGGGCAGGGGCCCGCACAGATACGCAGTATTTT.